This TCR beta chain originates from a study of T cells after yellow fever vaccination. At the level of the study: Preparation of the low-cell-number fractions used SMART-Seq v4 Ultra Low Input.

TCR cDNA, made by 5'RACE template switching, carried an added universal primer site and UMIs. TCRdb analysed the 5' RACE reads with MiXCR anew, one entry per CDR3 protein. The table has some 560,000 distinct CDR3 sequences, around a sixth seen once; the top ten hold roughly a sixth. Study-wide results and caveats: Few clonotypes appeared in both CD4 and CD8 compartments.

A word on this clonotype: Its target is unknown.

V gave up 1 base and J gave up 5 bases; unmatched junction bases: 8. The CDR3 consists of 18 residues. Germline V gene data show CDR1 as MNHEY and CDR2 as SVGAGI. The sequences come from PBMCs, collected around 5 days after the first yellow fever vaccination. This clonotype was obtained from a man aged 18 to 29 who received the YFV17D yellow fever vaccine. J is TRBJ2-1 and V is TRBV6-5, with 13 bases aligning to TRBD2. The CDR3 sequence: CASSYYAWTSGGNNEQFF. As DNA, the CDR3 is TGTGCCAGCAGTTACTATGCATGGACTAGCGGGGGAAACAATGAGCAGTTCTTC.